The rows below give T cell receptor beta chains drawn from one sample of a study of blood T cell repertoires in COVID-19. Assay: immunoSEQ multiplex PCR; the TCRdb copy retains only in-frame clones and omits some. Of about 190,000 clones in the sample, approximately 79% were seen once. Input material: peripheral blood. These receptors were obtained from a middle-aged man who had recovered from COVID-19. Both conserved end residues are trimmed from each CDR3.

v_call	cdr3_aa
TRBV11-2	ASSEQGRETQY
TRBV19	ASSIASQSNTEAF
TRBV19	ASSQGLGTEAF
TRBV4-2	ASSQAEGTNEKLF
TRBV10-3	AISEPTGDAETQY
TRBV5-6	ASSQGARAF
TRBV28	ASSSLGTGAYEQY
TRBV6-4	ASSDHRTSGRSNEQF
TRBV21-1	ASSARGGLEQY
TRBV6-5	ASSYNQGTYEQY
TRBV9	ASSVEQGAYNEQF
TRBV7-9	ASSRFTDTQY
TRBV24-1	ATSDPGLAGGNEQF
TRBV7-8	ASSSTSGRYYEQY
TRBV19	ASSNQGGSGLRQY
TRBV29-1	SGTQKHTDTQY
TRBV2	ASRPTTGAEEKLF
TRBV5-6	ASSPSGRAVYEQY
TRBV27	ASRKGLAHTDTQY
TRBV6-2/TRBV6-3	ASSTGTGGSGGYT
TRBV6-2/TRBV6-3	ASSYLTGTGELF
TRBV2	ASSPDRGATEAF